The TCR beta chain under discussion was sequenced for a study of patients and donors after allogeneic stem cell transplantation. TCRdb analysed the RT-PCR reads with MiXCR anew, one entry per CDR3 protein. This table holds roughly 960,000 distinct CDR3 sequences, 15% to 20% found once. This clonotype has only a few counts. Germline CDR1 and CDR2: DFQATT and SNEGSKA (reference sequence). J lost 1 base, V lost 5 bases, and 9 bases had no gene match. The CDR3 runs 16 residues. The chain joins TRBV20-1 to TRBJ2-1; 9 bases map to TRBD1. This TCR came from a human donor who was either an allogeneic HSCT recipient or a stem cell or donor lymphocyte infusion donor (not recorded which). It is not recorded whose cells these are; they may come from a transplant donor. Sequencing input: blood, either unsorted or a sorted T cell fraction (not recorded which). The CDR3 loop is CSASNRGPQSYNEQFF. The CDR3 DNA sequence: TGCAGTGCTTCTAACAGGGGGCCCCAATCCTACAATGAGCAGTTCTTC.